The 19 T cell receptor beta chains given below trace back to one sample, sequenced in a study of beta chain features in type 1 diabetes. General study findings and limits: Researchers report that Type 1 diabetes patients had moderately but significantly shorter TCRB CDR3s across all four CD4+ subsets.

Expressed TCRB transcripts were sequenced because the entire RNA isolate underwent reverse transcription. Generated by immunoSEQ multiplex PCR, the TCRdb table keeps only in-frame clones and is missing some. Of 300,000 to 450,000 clones in the sample, roughly a tenth were seen once. The antigens of these receptors remain unknown. Material for sequencing was central memory CD4+ T cells from blood. The receptors were sampled from a young man with type 1 diabetes.

The table lists this clone with a few counts. V and J are TRBV15 and TRBJ2-7; TRBD2 matches 7 bases. Trimming took 3 bases from V and 1 from J; bases not matched to a gene: 3. Germline CDR1 is LNHNV and CDR2 is YYDKDF (reference sequence). This CDR3 is 14 amino acids long. The CDR3 sequence is CATSSGLESYEQYF. The CDR3 coding sequence is TGTGCCACCAGCAGTGGACTAGAGTCCTACGAGCAGTACTTC.

The V gene is TRBV6-5, the J gene TRBJ2-7; possible D gene TRBD1, 6 bases. CDR3 length equals 13 residues. V was trimmed by 10 bases and J by 5 bases, leaving 18 bases between them. Germline V CDR1 and CDR2: MNHEY, SVGAGI. CDR3 protein: CAIRTASEDEQYF. CDR3 DNA: TGTGCCATCAGGACAGCCTCAGAGGACGAGCAGTACTTC.

J is TRBJ2-7 and V is TRBV28; 11 positions match TRBD2. Germline assignment: CDR1 MDHEN and CDR2 SYDVKM. This CDR3 contains 15 residues. The V gene end was trimmed by 6 bases and the J gene end by 5 bases; junction bases not matched to a gene: 9. The CDR3 nucleotides are TGTGCCAGCAGGCCCTCCGGGACTAGCGGTAACGAGCAGTACTTC. Translating gives CASRPSGTSGNEQYF.

This clone has more than one count but fewer than ten. This chain links TRBV11-1 with TRBJ1-1; D is uncertain. V lost 0 bases to trimming and J lost 0 bases, with 8 bases between them. The germline gives CDR1 SGHAT, CDR2 FQDESV (reference sequence). CDR3 size: 15 residues. As DNA, the CDR3 is TGTGCCAGCAGCTTAGCGGCCGTACTGAACACTGAAGCTTTCTTT. Its protein product is CASSLAAVLNTEAFF.

This clone was seen repeatedly, ten times or more. The chain couples TRBV5-4 to TRBJ1-2; 10 bases map to TRBD1. Unmatched junction bases numbered 3, after V lost 1 base and J lost 6 bases. The CDR3 is 14 residues long. Germline CDR1 reads SGHNT; CDR2 reads YYREEE (reference sequence). The CDR3 reads CASSLSDRGHGYTF. CDR3 sequence (DNA): TGTGCCAGCAGCTTGTCCGACAGGGGGCATGGCTACACCTTC.

This clone has a count of ten or more. The chain combines TRBV5-4 with TRBJ2-7; 10 nucleotides line up with TRBD2. The CDR3 contains 14 residues. Germline-derived CDR1 and CDR2 are SGHNT and YYREEE (reference sequence). J gave up 0 bases and V 3 bases, and 0 bases lay outside the gene matches. CDR3 DNA: TGTGCCAGCAGCTCTAGCGGGAGCTCCTACGAGCAGTACTTC. Translating gives CASSSSGSSYEQYF. Together with reference TRBV5-4 and TRBJ2-7, the CDR3 gives the full variable domain: ETGVTQSPTHLIKTRGQQVTLRCSSQSGHNTVSWYQQALGQGPQFIFQYYREEENGRGNFPPRFSGLQFPNYSSELNVNALELDDSALYLCASSSSGSSYEQYFGPGTRLTVT.

In its sample, this clone was seen many times. This rearrangement joins TRBV5-1 to TRBJ2-7; D unclear. The ends were cut back, 0 bases at V and 5 bases at J, with 12 bases in the middle. This CDR3 comprises 14 residues. CDR1 is SGHRS, CDR2 YFSETQ, per germline. The DNA for the CDR3 is TGCGCCAGCAGCTTGGGTTATATCTCTGACGAGCAGTACTTC. This translates into CASSLGYISDEQYF. Combining the CDR3 with reference TRBV5-1 and TRBJ2-7 gives the whole variable domain KAGVTQTPRYLIKTRGQQVTLSCSPISGHRSVSWYQQTPGQGLQFLFEYFSETQRNKGNFPGRFSGRQFSNSRSEMNVSTLELGDSALYLCASSLGYISDEQYFGPGTRLTVT.

This clone occurred a few times. The chain is built from TRBV7-2 and TRBJ1-2; 7 nucleotides line up with TRBD1. CDR1 is SGHTA and CDR2 is FQGNSA in the germline V gene. The length of the CDR3 is 13 residues. J lost 8 bases, V lost 1 base, and 4 bases had no gene match. The CDR3 region is CASSLVQGRGYTF. The CDR3 nucleotides read TGTGCCAGCAGCTTAGTACAGGGGAGAGGCTACACCTTC.

This clone was seen more than once but under ten times. The chain recombines TRBV6-5 with TRBJ2-1, with D tentatively TRBD2 (5 bases). The CDR3 is 15 residues long. Germline V gene lookup returns CDR1 MNHEY and CDR2 SVGAGI. V gave up 6 bases and J gave up 3 bases, with 15 bases separating them. The CDR3 region has the DNA TGTGCCAGCAGCCCTCCCAACCGGGGCTACAATGAGCAGTTCTTC. Its translation: CASSPPNRGYNEQFF.

V usage is TRBV6-5 and J usage is TRBJ1-4; perhaps TRBD1 as D (6 bases). CDR3 size: 15 residues. From germline, CDR1 is MNHEY and CDR2 SVGAGI. The V and J ends lost 5 bases and 3 bases respectively, with 13 bases between them. CDR3 nucleotides: TGTGCCAGCAGTAAGGACAGTAATCCTAATGAAAAACTGTTTTTT. It codes for CASSKDSNPNEKLFF.

This clone came up a few times. V and J are TRBV5-4 and TRBJ2-7, with D unresolved. The CDR3 contains 13 residues. CDR1 and CDR2 (germline): SGHNT, YYREEE (reference sequence). V gave up 4 bases and J gave up 2 bases, with 10 bases separating them. CDR3 protein: CASSLTTTYEQYF. The CDR3 DNA follows: TGTGCCAGCAGCCTCACCACCACCTACGAGCAGTACTTC. Drawing the rest from reference TRBV5-4 and TRBJ2-7, the complete variable domain is ETGVTQSPTHLIKTRGQQVTLRCSSQSGHNTVSWYQQALGQGPQFIFQYYREEENGRGNFPPRFSGLQFPNYSSELNVNALELDDSALYLCASSLTTTYEQYFGPGTRLTVT.

The chain carries TRBV27 and TRBJ2-5; 10 nucleotides agree with TRBD2. The V segment lost 5 bases and the J segment 4 bases; nucleotides outside the gene matches: 7. Looked up from germline, CDR1 is MNHEY and CDR2 is SMNVEV (reference sequence). The CDR3 is 15 amino acids. The CDR3 DNA reads as TGTGCCAGCAGTGATCTAGCGGGAGTCTCAGAGACCCAGTACTTC. Its protein is CASSDLAGVSETQYF.

Turning to this clone: The junction and the germline gene differ at one end; a read error may be behind it. This chain connects TRBV7-2 to TRBJ2-7, with 8 bases that match TRBD2. Germline lookup yields CDR1 SGHTA and CDR2 FQGNSA. This CDR3 contains 14 residues. Here the CDR3 DNA reads TGTGCCAGCAGGGAGACTAGCGTCCTTCCCAGTACTTTCTTC. Its translation is CASRETSVLPSTFF.

The chain recombines TRBV5-1 with TRBJ2-5; perhaps TRBD2 as D (6 bases). V lost 3 bases to trimming and J lost 1 base, with 10 bases between them. Germline assignment: CDR1 SGHRS and CDR2 YFSETQ. The CDR3 runs 14 residues. CDR3 loop: CASSSGLIQETQYF. The CDR3 DNA is TGCGCCAGCAGCTCGGGACTGATCCAAGAGACCCAGTACTTC.

The chain joins TRBV28 to TRBJ1-1, with D possibly matching TRBD1 (5 bases). The germline V and J ends were trimmed by 5 bases and 4 bases, with 8 bases remaining between them. Germline values: CDR1 MDHEN, CDR2 SYDVKM. The CDR3 loop spans 12 amino acids. CDR3 amino acids: CASSAGSTEAFF. For the CDR3, the DNA is TGTGCCAGCAGTGCAGGGAGCACTGAAGCTTTCTTT. The full variable domain, completed using reference TRBV28 and TRBJ1-1, is DVKVTQSSRYLVKRTGEKVFLECVQDMDHENMFWYRQDPGLGLRLIYFSYDVKMKEKGDIPEGYSVSREKKERFSLILESASTNQTSMYLCASSAGSTEAFFGQGTRLTVV.

This clone was observed a few times. The chain carries TRBV20-1 and TRBJ1-1; unclear D gene. CDR1 and CDR2 (germline): DFQATT, SNEGSKA (reference sequence). The CDR3 totals 11 residues. Deletions cut 3 bases from V and 7 bases from J, with 9 bases between. CDR3 nucleotides: TGCAGTGCTAGGGACGGATATGAAGCTTTCTTT. Protein sequence: CSARDGYEAFF.

This clone has only a few counts. The gene calls are TRBV6-5 and TRBJ2-7; TRBD1 aligns across 7 bases. CDR3 length: 15 residues. The ends lost 6 bases at V and 2 bases at J; junction bases unmatched: 10. Germline CDR1 MNHEY, CDR2 SVGAGI. The CDR3 region is CASRVIGQEPYEQYF. The CDR3, as DNA: TGTGCCAGCAGGGTAATCGGACAGGAACCCTACGAGCAGTACTTC.

This clone was seen a handful of times. The V call is TRBV2, the J call TRBJ2-3; 9 bases map to TRBD1. V dropped 6 bases and J dropped 6; count of bases not matched to a gene: 7. The CDR3 has 14 residues. Germline loops: CDR1 SNHLY, CDR2 FYNNEI. CDR3: CASSRQGDMDTQYF. CDR3 nucleotides: TGTGCCAGCAGCAGACAGGGGGATATGGATACGCAGTATTTT.

The CDR3 here is CASTRGTGTYEQYF. In DNA form, the CDR3 reads TGTGCCAGCACTAGGGGGACAGGTACCTACGAGCAGTACTTC. The chain links TRBV6-1 to TRBJ2-7, with TRBD1 matching 8 bases. The CDR3 has 14 residues. The V and J ends lost 7 bases and 2 bases, in that order; junction bases with no gene match: 7. In germline, CDR1 is MNHNS, CDR2 SASEGT.